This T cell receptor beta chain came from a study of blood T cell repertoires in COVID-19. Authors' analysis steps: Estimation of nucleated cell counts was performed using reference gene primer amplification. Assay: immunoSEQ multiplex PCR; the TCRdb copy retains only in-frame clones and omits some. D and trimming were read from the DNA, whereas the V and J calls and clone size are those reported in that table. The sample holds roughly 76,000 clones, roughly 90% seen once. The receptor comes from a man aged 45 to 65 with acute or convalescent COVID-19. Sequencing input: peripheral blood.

The CDR3 loop reads CASSMYRSQPQHF. The CDR3 bases are TGTGCCAGTAGTATGTACAGAAGTCAGCCCCAGCATTTT. The rearrangement joins TRBV19 to TRBJ1-5; no clear D. Germline-derived CDR1 and CDR2 are LNHDA and SQIVND (reference sequence). Trimming left V 3 bases short and J 6 bases short, with 9 bases between. CDR3 length equals 13 residues.